Below are 27 T cell receptor beta chains sequenced from a single sample in a study of identifying expanded T cells in peripheral blood. Libraries were prepared by immunoSEQ multiplex PCR; TCRdb keeps only in-frame clonotypes and omits some of them. The data show 95,000 or so clones, roughly 86% seen once. The sequencing input was blood. The source is a person aged 18 to 69 in good health.

V gene TRBV4-3 combines with J gene TRBJ2-2; a possible D gene is TRBD2 (6 bases). Germline V CDR1 and CDR2: LGHNA, YSLEER. CDR3 length equals 16 residues. With 0 bases removed from V and 1 base from J, the gap between germline ends came to 9 bases. CDR3 sequence reads: CASSQEGTLNTGELFF. The CDR3 DNA is TGCGCCAGCAGCCAAGAGGGGACTTTGAACACCGGGGAGCTGTTTTTT.

In its sample, this clone was seen once. V gene TRBV4-3 combines with J gene TRBJ2-7; possible D gene TRBD2, 5 bases. The germline gives CDR1 LGHNA, CDR2 YSLEER. The CDR3 sequence is 13 residues long. Trimming pared 0 bases from V and 7 bases from J, leaving 10 bases between. The DNA for the CDR3 is TGCGCCAGCAGCCAAGATCCTGGCGGGGAGCAGTACTTC. Translation: CASSQDPGGEQYF.

The CDR3 region has the DNA TGTGCCAGCAGTAGCCAGGGGAAAGCTTTCTTT. It codes for CASSSQGKAFF. The chain couples TRBV6-6 to TRBJ1-1, with D possibly TRBD1 on 6 matching bases. The ends were cut back, 5 bases at V and 9 bases at J, with 10 bases in the middle. The germline CDR1 and CDR2 sequences are MNHNY and SVGAGI (reference sequence). This CDR3 is built from 11 residues.

The chain couples TRBV7-2 to TRBJ1-6, with D hard to call. This CDR3 has 14 residues. Trimming removed 5 bases at V and 10 bases at J, with 15 bases between. Germline V CDR1 and CDR2: SGHTA, FQGNSA. The CDR3 is CASSPSAAGSPLHF. The CDR3 region has the DNA TGTGCCAGCAGCCCCTCCGCGGCAGGCTCACCCCTCCACTTT.

The chain joins TRBV2 to TRBJ1-1, with 9 bases that match TRBD1. J lost 6 bases, V lost 8 bases, and 13 bases had no gene match. CDR3 length: 15 amino acids. Germline CDR1 SNHLY, CDR2 FYNNEI. CDR3 nucleotide sequence: TGTGCCAGCCGTCCAGACAGGGGGGGGTCGGCTGAAGCTTTCTTT. It translates to CASRPDRGGSAEAFF.

This chain uses TRBV27 with TRBJ1-1; D gene ambiguous. V was trimmed by 7 bases and J by 7 bases, leaving 13 bases between them. The V gene's germline CDR1 is MNHEY and CDR2 SMNVEV (reference sequence). This CDR3 is built from 12 residues. The CDR3 is CASMWGSGEAFF. The CDR3 DNA follows: TGTGCCAGCATGTGGGGAAGTGGTGAAGCTTTCTTT.

This clone occurred a few times. The chain combines TRBV19 with TRBJ1-1; D is perhaps TRBD1 (6 bases). Germline V gene sequence: CDR1 LNHDA, CDR2 SQIVND (reference sequence). The CDR3 sequence is 16 residues long. V lost 5 bases and J lost 2, with 18 bases in between. The CDR3 DNA reads as TGTGCCAGTAGTCCCTCAACCGGGACACTTAACACTGAAGCTTTCTTT. It translates to CASSPSTGTLNTEAFF.

This chain uses TRBV11-1 with TRBJ2-7; D perhaps matches TRBD1 (5 bases). V was trimmed by 1 base and J by 3 bases, leaving 13 bases between them. The CDR3 contains 15 residues. Germline V gives CDR1 SGHAT, CDR2 FQDESV (reference sequence). The CDR3 region is CASSLVGKGDYEQYF. The CDR3, as DNA: TGTGCCAGCAGCTTAGTGGGTAAAGGGGACTACGAGCAGTACTTC.

The chain couples TRBV27 to TRBJ1-6; no clear D gene. The CDR3 spans 15 residues. Germline V CDR1 and CDR2: MNHEY, SMNVEV (reference sequence). The V gene lost 6 bases and the J gene lost 0 bases, with 9 bases spanning the gap. In DNA form, the CDR3 reads TGTGCCAGCAGCCAATCGAGCTCCTATAATTCACCCCTCCACTTT. Encoded protein: CASSQSSSYNSPLHF.

This sequence joins TRBV11-2 and TRBJ2-3; D could derive from TRBD1 or TRBD2 (5 bases each). Trimming took 7 bases from V and 3 from J, leaving 23 bases between them. The CDR3 has 17 amino acids. CDR1 is SGHAT and CDR2 is FQNNGV in the germline V gene. As DNA, the CDR3 is TGTGCCAGCACCCTATACGTATCCGGGACCTCAACAGATACGCAGTATTTT. It is translated as CASTLYVSGTSTDTQYF. Based on the CDR3 plus reference TRBV11-2 and TRBJ2-3, the full variable domain is EAGVAQSPRYKIIEKRQSVAFWCNPISGHATLYWYQQILGQGPKLLIQFQNNGVVDDSQLPKDRFSAERLKGVDSTLKIQPAKLEDSAVYLCASTLYVSGTSTDTQYFGPGTRLTVL.

The genes are TRBV5-1 and TRBJ1-2, with 10 bases lining up with TRBD1. V gave up 3 bases and J gave up 8 bases; unmatched junction bases: 7. The CDR3 consists of 14 residues. The germline V gene encodes CDR1 SGHRS and CDR2 YFSETQ. The CDR3 protein is CASSWGQGNGGYTF. In DNA form, the CDR3 reads TGCGCCAGCAGCTGGGGACAGGGGAATGGGGGCTACACCTTC.

V usage is TRBV27 and J usage is TRBJ2-3; no firm D call. The germline V and J ends were trimmed by 10 bases and 0 bases, with 17 bases remaining between them. Germline loops: CDR1 MNHEY, CDR2 SMNVEV (reference sequence). This CDR3 region has 15 residues. The CDR3 region is CATGEIALSTDTQYF. CDR3 DNA sequence: TGTGCCACCGGAGAAATAGCCCTCAGCACAGATACGCAGTATTTT.

This clone has only a few counts. V usage is TRBV2 and J usage is TRBJ1-2, with a tentative D call TRBD1 (6 bases). This CDR3 comprises 11 residues. Germline CDR1 is SNHLY and CDR2 is FYNNEI. V lost 7 bases and J 6 bases, leaving 9 bases between the germline ends. CDR3 amino acids: CASTPGDGYTF. CDR3 DNA sequence: TGTGCCAGCACCCCAGGGGATGGCTACACCTTC.

The rearrangement joins TRBV7-2 to TRBJ2-3, with D perhaps given as TRBD1 or TRBD2 (5 bases each). Deletions cut 2 bases from V and 2 bases from J, with 11 bases between. The CDR3 sequence is 15 residues long. The germline CDR1 and CDR2 sequences are SGHTA and FQGNSA. CDR3 nucleotides: TGTGCCAGCAGCTTATGGGGGATTCTCACAGATACGCAGTATTTT. This sequence encodes CASSLWGILTDTQYF.

The CDR3 DNA follows: TGTGCCAGCAGCTTAGGGACAACAACCCCGAATCAGCCCCAGCATTTT. Translated: CASSLGTTTPNQPQHF. The V and J genes are TRBV7-2 and TRBJ1-5; maybe TRBD1 (5 bases). The CDR3 sequence is 16 residues long. Per germline, CDR1 SGHTA and CDR2 FQGNSA. Deletions cut 1 base from V and 4 bases from J, with 14 bases between.

The V call is TRBV7-9, the J call TRBJ2-2; D not certain. V lost 1 base and J lost 4, with 10 bases in between. CDR1 SEHNR and CDR2 FQNEAQ come from the germline V gene (reference sequence). CDR3 size: 15 residues. The CDR3 reads CASSLENFLTGELFF. As DNA, the CDR3 is TGTGCCAGCAGCTTAGAAAACTTCCTCACCGGGGAGCTGTTTTTT.

The rearrangement joins TRBV19 to TRBJ1-6; D uncertain. The CDR3 spans 14 residues. V lost 3 bases and J 7 bases, leaving 10 bases between the germline ends. Germline V gene lookup returns CDR1 LNHDA and CDR2 SQIVND (reference sequence). The DNA for the CDR3 is TGTGCCAGTAGTATCTTGCTTCAAAATTCACCCCTCCACTTT. As protein: CASSILLQNSPLHF.

This rearrangement joins TRBV27 to TRBJ1-1; D is undetermined. CDR1 and CDR2 (germline): MNHEY, SMNVEV (reference sequence). This CDR3 comprises 13 residues. The V end was cut by 2 bases, the J end by 1 base, with 5 bases between. Here the CDR3 DNA reads TGTGCCAGCAGTTTAGTGACGAACACTGAAGCTTTCTTT. Protein sequence: CASSLVTNTEAFF.

V usage is TRBV7-2 and J usage is TRBJ1-6; D may be TRBD1 (6 bases). Germline loops: CDR1 SGHTA, CDR2 FQGNSA. This CDR3 has 16 residues. V lost 1 base, J lost 3 bases, and 10 bases lay in between. The CDR3 DNA follows: TGTGCCAGCAGCTTAGGGGGGCAGGGCTATAATTCACCCCTCCACTTT. Its protein product is CASSLGGQGYNSPLHF.

The V call is TRBV6-1, the J call TRBJ2-7, with D unclear. V lost 4 bases to trimming and J lost 3 bases, with 13 bases between them. Per germline, CDR1 MNHNS and CDR2 SASEGT. The CDR3 has 14 residues. The chain's CDR3 is CASSVVFPRYEQYF. DNA of the CDR3: TGTGCCAGCAGTGTAGTATTCCCCCGCTACGAGCAGTACTTC.

The chain links TRBV6-5 to TRBJ2-1; the D is unclear. Per germline, CDR1 MNHEY and CDR2 SVGAGI. V lost 7 bases and J 4 bases, leaving 11 bases between the germline ends. The length of the CDR3 is 13 residues. CDR3 nucleotides: TGTGCCAGCAAACCCTCCCCTTACAATGAGCAGTTCTTC. Translated: CASKPSPYNEQFF.

V and J are TRBV7-2 and TRBJ1-3; no firm D call. Trimming cost V 2 bases and J 3 bases, with 17 bases left between them. The CDR3 sequence is 17 residues long. Germline V gives CDR1 SGHTA, CDR2 FQGNSA. CDR3 residues: CASSLHPPGGGGNTIYF. CDR3 nucleotides: TGTGCCAGCAGCTTACACCCACCCGGCGGTGGTGGAAACACCATATATTTT.

The V gene is TRBV6-5, the J gene TRBJ1-2, with 10 bases aligning to TRBD1. Losses at the gene ends were 6 bases for V and 5 bases for J; bases not matched to a gene: 3. The CDR3 loop spans 13 amino acids. Per the germline V gene, CDR1 is MNHEY and CDR2 is SVGAGI. The CDR3 here is CASSRDRGYGYTF. CDR3 nucleotide sequence: TGTGCCAGCAGCCGGGACAGGGGTTATGGCTACACCTTC.

The genes are TRBV4-1 and TRBJ1-1; D remains ambiguous. This CDR3 region has 16 residues. CDR1 MGHRA and CDR2 YSYEKL come from the germline V gene. Trimming took off 2 bases at V and 4 bases at J, with 17 bases between the two ends. DNA of the CDR3: TGCGCCAGCAGCCAACCGCGCCCTTCGAGTATCACTGAAGCTTTCTTT. Amino acids: CASSQPRPSSITEAFF.

The genes are TRBV28 and TRBJ1-6; D unresolved. Trimming took 8 bases from V and 6 from J, leaving 8 bases between them. The germline V gene encodes CDR1 MDHEN and CDR2 SYDVKM. The CDR3 consists of 12 residues. This chain's CDR3 is CASGETNSPLHF. DNA for the CDR3: TGTGCCAGCGGGGAGACTAATTCACCCCTCCACTTT.

This clone was picked up a small number of times. This sample also contains other DNA sequences that code for the same CDR3. The V gene is TRBV30, the J gene TRBJ1-5; D is unresolved. Trimming removed 2 bases from V and 0 bases from J, with 5 bases in between. There are 13 residues in the CDR3. Germline V gives CDR1 GTSNPN, CDR2 SVGIG (reference sequence). Written as DNA, the CDR3 is TGTGCCTGGAGTCCGAATAGCAATCAGCCCCAGCATTTT. This sequence encodes CAWSPNSNQPQHF. The full variable domain, with the rest looked up from reference TRBV30 and TRBJ1-5, is SQTIHQWPATLVQPVGSPLSLECTVEGTSNPNLYWYRQAAGRGLQLLFYSVGIGQISSEVPQNLSASRPQDRQFILSSKKLLLSDSGFYLCAWSPNSNQPQHFGDGTRLSIL.

V and J are TRBV7-9 and TRBJ1-4, with TRBD1 as a possible D gene (5 bases). Germline-derived CDR1 and CDR2 are SEHNR and FQNEAQ (reference sequence). The CDR3 has 15 residues. V was cut by 0 bases and J by 7 bases, with 12 bases left in between. The DNA of the CDR3 is TGTGCCAGCAGCTTAGCCGGGGGTAATGGTGAAAAACTGTTTTTT. Amino acid sequence: CASSLAGGNGEKLFF.